These 21 T cell receptor beta chains came from one sample sequenced in a study of vaccination effects on CD4 cells after COVID-19. Profiling relied on immunoSEQ multiplex PCR, and the TCRdb table lists in-frame clones only, not all of them. The sample records about 79,000 clones, around 76% being singletons. With the ViraFEST assay, the study expanded antigen-specific CD4+ T cells using viral peptide pools, then sequenced them. Investigators separated out CD4+ T cells once around eleven days of culture had passed. No antigen has been assigned to these receptors. The material was CD4+ T cells from PBMCs cultured with HCoV-229E spike peptides, obtained before COVID-19 vaccination. These receptors were taken from a human donor who received a COVID-19 vaccine.

There are a few counts of this clone. The chain uses TRBV7-3 and TRBJ2-3; a weak D match, TRBD2 (6 bases). This CDR3 region has 14 residues. Trimming took 3 bases from V and 5 from J, leaving 12 bases between them. The germline V gene has CDR1 SGHTA and CDR2 FQGTGA. The CDR3 reads CASSFSPGVDTQYF. The CDR3 region has the DNA TGTGCCAGCAGCTTCTCACCGGGGGTAGATACGCAGTATTTT.

The chain uses TRBV2 and TRBJ1-4, with 12 nucleotides matching TRBD1. CDR1 is SNHLY, CDR2 FYNNEI, per germline. CDR3 length equals 15 residues. The V segment lost 3 bases and the J segment 6 bases; nucleotides outside the gene matches: 2. The CDR3 loop reads CASSEGQGAHEKLFF. CDR3 DNA: TGTGCCAGCAGTGAGGGACAGGGGGCACATGAAAAACTGTTTTTT.

Turning to this clone: The same CDR3 can be traced to other DNA sequences in this sample. The gene calls are TRBV5-8 and TRBJ2-1; 11 positions match TRBD2. With 0 bases clipped from V and 4 bases from J, the junction kept 0 bases outside the gene matches. The CDR3 is 15 residues long. Germline loops: CDR1 SGHTS, CDR2 YDEGEE. The CDR3 DNA reads TGTGCCAGCAGCTTGGGACTAGCGGGGTACAATGAGCAGTTCTTC. This encodes CASSLGLAGYNEQFF.

The chain combines TRBV6-6 with TRBJ2-1; 9 bases are shared with TRBD2. The CDR3 length is 15 residues. The V segment lost 8 bases and the J segment 8 bases; nucleotides outside the gene matches: 13. CDR1 and CDR2 from the germline V gene are MNHNY and SVGAGI (reference sequence). DNA of the CDR3: TGTGCCAGCCGTACATCCGGGACTAGCTTCCATGAGCAGTTCTTC. Translating gives CASRTSGTSFHEQFF.

The CDR3 here is CASSPRTGSYGYTF. CDR3 sequence (DNA): TGCGCCAGCAGCCCGAGGACAGGATCCTATGGCTACACCTTC. The chain joins TRBV4-1 to TRBJ1-2, with 7 positions matching TRBD1. Per germline, CDR1 MGHRA and CDR2 YSYEKL. Trimming cost V 4 bases and J 4 bases; bases outside gene matches: 6. The CDR3 is made up of 14 amino acids.

The chain couples TRBV9 to TRBJ2-1; a possible D gene is TRBD2 (6 bases). The CDR3 consists of 15 residues. Germline CDR1 is SGDLS and CDR2 is YYNGEE. V was cut by 3 bases and J by 8 bases, with 18 bases left in between. The CDR3 bases are TGTGCCAGCAGCGCCGCCCTTACTAGCTGGGATGAGCAGTTCTTC. It is translated as CASSAALTSWDEQFF.

The chain is built from TRBV5-1 and TRBJ2-5; D might be TRBD1 or TRBD2, each matching 5 bases. V was trimmed by 2 bases and J by 1 base, leaving 12 bases between them. Germline CDR1 and CDR2: SGHRS and YFSETQ. The CDR3 has 15 amino acids. The CDR3 loop reads CASSLRSGTQETQYF. DNA for the CDR3: TGCGCCAGCAGCTTAAGATCAGGGACCCAAGAGACCCAGTACTTC.

This clone was seen a few times. The chain is built from TRBV7-2 and TRBJ2-5; D is possibly TRBD2 (6 bases). Trimming removed 3 bases from V and 5 bases from J, with 13 bases in between. In germline, CDR1 is SGHTA, CDR2 FQGNSA. CDR3 length equals 14 residues. The CDR3 DNA reads as TGTGCCAGCAGCTTCGCGGGGTACGACGAGACCCAGTACTTC. Its protein product is CASSFAGYDETQYF.

This clone was seen a handful of times. The same CDR3 also results from other DNA sequences found in this sample. The gene calls are TRBV7-2 and TRBJ2-7; 7 bases map to TRBD1. With 5 bases clipped from V and 0 bases from J, the junction kept 1 base outside the gene matches. From germline, CDR1 is SGHTA and CDR2 FQGNSA. CDR3 length: 13 residues. The CDR3 DNA is TGTGCCAGCAGCCGGGACAGCTCCTACGAGCAGTACGTC. Amino acids: CASSRDSSYEQYV.

As regards this clone: Other DNA sequences in this sample translate to the same CDR3. The chain uses TRBV18 and TRBJ2-2; either TRBD1 or TRBD2 may supply D (5 bases each). The V gene's germline CDR1 is KGHSH and CDR2 LQKENI. The CDR3 has 15 amino acids. The V and J ends lost 3 bases and 0 bases respectively, with 8 bases between them. The CDR3: CASSPGVSNTGELFF. CDR3 coding DNA: TGTGCCAGCTCACCGGGGGTTTCGAACACCGGGGAGCTGTTTTTT.

The chain combines TRBV6-5 with TRBJ2-7; D gene unclear. V lost 6 bases and J lost 0, with 9 bases in between. CDR3 size: 13 residues. CDR1 is MNHEY and CDR2 is SVGAGI in the germline V gene. The DNA of the CDR3 is TGTGCCAGCAGGGTCGCGTCCTCCTACGAGCAGTACGTC. Its translation: CASRVASSYEQYV.

The V gene is TRBV5-1, the J gene TRBJ2-5; D might be TRBD1 (5 bases). The CDR3 has 12 amino acids. Trimming shortened V by 5 bases and J by 5 bases, and 10 bases separated the two germline ends. CDR1 is SGHRS, CDR2 YFSETQ, per germline. CDR3 loop: CASRASGETQYF. CDR3 DNA sequence: TGCGCCAGCAGAGCCTCAGGGGAGACCCAGTACTTC. Supplemented by reference TRBV5-1 and TRBJ2-5, the full variable domain reads KAGVTQTPRYLIKTRGQQVTLSCSPISGHRSVSWYQQTPGQGLQFLFEYFSETQRNKGNFPGRFSGRQFSNSRSEMNVSTLELGDSALYLCASRASGETQYFGPGTRLLVL.

The chain employs TRBV10-3 and TRBJ1-2; 8 nucleotides align to TRBD1. Per germline, CDR1 ENHRY and CDR2 SYGVKD. V lost 10 bases and J lost 4; bases outside the gene matches: 11. CDR3 size: 14 residues. The CDR3 bases are TGTGCCACCGTCGGACAGGGAGCTTTCTATGGCTACACCTTC. This sequence encodes CATVGQGAFYGYTF.

The J gene is TRBJ1-6, the V gene TRBV7-2; D possibly corresponds to TRBD1 (5 bases). CDR1 and CDR2 (germline): SGHTA, FQGNSA. The V and J ends lost 1 base and 18 bases respectively, with 19 bases between them. The length of the CDR3 is 14 residues. CDR3 loop: CASSLDLYSQGAHF. The DNA for the CDR3 is TGTGCCAGCAGCTTAGATCTTTATTCTCAGGGAGCCCACTTT.

The rearrangement uses TRBV12-3 or TRBV12-4 and TRBJ1-3; D is unclear. This CDR3 is built from 12 residues. Trimming stripped 4 bases from V and 4 bases from J, with 5 bases between. This CDR3 is CASSSVGNTIYF. CDR3 DNA sequence: TGTGCCAGCAGTTCCGTGGGAAACACCATATATTTT.

V and J are TRBV27 and TRBJ1-2, with 8 bases fitting TRBD1. This CDR3 has 14 residues. The junction had 9 bases not matched to a gene; V was cut back by 4 bases and J by 8 bases. Germline CDR1 and CDR2: MNHEY and SMNVEV (reference sequence). The DNA of the CDR3 is TGTGCCAGCAGTTCCCGCGGGACAGGCAGGGGCTACACCTTC. Protein sequence: CASSSRGTGRGYTF.

The chain joins TRBV7-2 to TRBJ1-3; no definite D call. The CDR3 extends over 15 amino acids. Trimming pared 5 bases from V and 0 bases from J, leaving 11 bases between. CDR1 is SGHTA, CDR2 FQGNSA, per germline. In DNA form, the CDR3 reads TGTGCCAGCAGCCCGGACCTTTCCTCTGGAAACACCATATATTTT. This sequence encodes CASSPDLSSGNTIYF.

The sample holds a few counts of this clone. This chain connects TRBV11-3 to TRBJ2-1; TRBD2 matches at 8 bases. This CDR3 spans 18 amino acids. Germline-derived CDR1 and CDR2 are SGHNT and YENEEA. V shed 1 base and J 0 bases; nucleotides not matched to a gene: 8. The CDR3: CASSLGGTRGSSYNEQFF. Written as DNA, the CDR3 is TGTGCCAGCAGCTTAGGTGGGACTAGAGGGAGCTCCTACAATGAGCAGTTCTTC.

This clone was recorded only once. This chain joins TRBV7-9 and TRBJ1-3; 8 bases align to TRBD1. Germline V gene sequence: CDR1 SEHNR, CDR2 FQNEAQ (reference sequence). The CDR3 is 17 amino acids. Trimming removed 2 bases from V and 0 bases from J; junction bases left unmatched: 6. The CDR3, as DNA: TGTGCCAGCAGCTTATCGACAGGGGACATCTCTGGAAACACCATATATTTT. Its protein is CASSLSTGDISGNTIYF. Combining the CDR3 with reference TRBV7-9 and TRBJ1-3 gives the whole variable domain DTGVSQNPRHKITKRGQNVTFRCDPISEHNRLYWYRQTLGQGPEFLTYFQNEAQLEKSRLLSDRFSAERPKGSFSTLEIQRTEQGDSAMYLCASSLSTGDISGNTIYFGEGSWLTVV.

The table lists this clone with a few counts. CDR3 in amino acids: CASKRATNEKLFF. CDR3 nucleotide sequence: TGCGCCAGCAAAAGGGCAACTAATGAAAAACTGTTTTTT. The genes are TRBV5-1 and TRBJ1-4; the D is unclear. The CDR3 runs to 13 residues. The ends were cut back, 6 bases at V and 0 bases at J, with 6 bases in the middle. Germline-derived CDR1 and CDR2 are SGHRS and YFSETQ.

The J gene is TRBJ1-4, the V gene TRBV25-1; a possible D gene is TRBD1 (6 bases). Trimming stripped 5 bases from V and 8 bases from J, with 12 bases between. The CDR3 covers 13 residues. Germline lookup yields CDR1 MGHDK and CDR2 SYGVNS. CDR3 nucleotides: TGTGCCAGCAGTCGGGGGCGCGGGGAAAAACTGTTTTTT. It translates to CASSRGRGEKLFF.